Below, 25 T cell receptor beta chains from the same sample are listed, as sequenced in a study of cytomegalovirus exposure and HLA in healthy donors (dated by TCRdb to 2015 to 2018). Library method: the immunoSEQ multiplex PCR assay. A mixture of 60 forward primers for TCR Vbeta segments and 13 reverse primers for TCR Jbeta segments was used in the multiplex PCR. TCRdb limited this immuneACCESS table to in-frame rearrangements with V and J called. A share of clones is missing; checked studies link under half to unresolved V genes, and the rest is unexplained. Recorded for this sample are approximately 200,000 clones; 70% to 80% of them occurred a single time. The top ten clones comprise around 1.9% of the sample. Sequencing used PBMCs. All receptors derive from a man aged 30 to 39 in good health and CMV-seronegative.

This chain links TRBV7-6 with TRBJ2-7; 10 bases line up with TRBD1. Per the germline V gene, CDR1 is SGHVS and CDR2 is FNYEAQ. The CDR3 covers 15 residues. Losses at the gene ends were 5 bases for V and 2 bases for J; bases not matched to a gene: 6. DNA for the CDR3: TGTGCCAGCAGCGGACCGGGACAGGGGACCTACGAGCAGTACTTC. It codes for CASSGPGQGTYEQYF.

The V gene is TRBV30, the J gene TRBJ2-5; 8 bases are a match to TRBD2. Trimming cost V 1 base and J 6 bases; bases outside gene matches: 13. The CDR3 loop spans 16 amino acids. The germline gives CDR1 GTSNPN, CDR2 SVGIG (reference sequence). The CDR3 region has the DNA TGTGCCTGGAGTGCCGGGAGGGCCGGGGGTAGAAAGACCCAGTACTTC. Amino acid sequence: CAWSAGRAGGRKTQYF.

This clone was seen only once. The V gene is TRBV7-9, the J gene TRBJ2-7, with TRBD1 identical over 7 bases. The CDR3 is made up of 14 amino acids. After removal of 2 bases from V and 2 bases from J, the junction contained 3 bases not matched to a gene. The germline V gene has CDR1 SEHNR and CDR2 FQNEAQ (reference sequence). The DNA of the CDR3 is TGTGCCAGCAGCTTACCGGACAGGACCTACGAGCAGTACTTC. It codes for CASSLPDRTYEQYF. The variable domain in full, completed from reference TRBV7-9 and TRBJ2-7, reads DTGVSQNPRHKITKRGQNVTFRCDPISEHNRLYWYRQTLGQGPEFLTYFQNEAQLEKSRLLSDRFSAERPKGSFSTLEIQRTEQGDSAMYLCASSLPDRTYEQYFGPGTRLTVT.

This chain connects TRBV4-1 to TRBJ2-1; D is unresolved. The germline CDR1 and CDR2 sequences are MGHRA and YSYEKL. This CDR3 is built from 15 residues. V gave up 2 bases and J gave up 0 bases, with 8 bases separating them. The CDR3 sequence is CASSQLSSSYNEQFF. The DNA of the CDR3 is TGCGCCAGCAGCCAACTATCTAGCTCCTACAATGAGCAGTTCTTC.

The chain is built from TRBV21-1 and TRBJ2-5; TRBD1 is the table's D call, not checked against the DNA. TRBV21-1 counts as a pseudogene. This CDR3 is 14 amino acids long. The CDR3 protein is CASSPGGIQETQYF. The CDR3 nucleotides are TGTGCCAGCAGCCCAGGGGGGATCCAAGAGACCCAGTACTTC.

The chain recombines TRBV9 with TRBJ1-1; D remains unclear. This CDR3 has 15 residues. Germline V gives CDR1 SGDLS, CDR2 YYNGEE. The V end was cut by 0 bases, the J end by 4 bases, with 13 bases between. CDR3 coding DNA: TGTGCCAGCAGCGTAGGTCCGGGATTGGCCACTGAAGCTTTCTTT. This codes for CASSVGPGLATEAFF.

A remark on this clone: Other DNA variants within this sample encode the same CDR3. V usage is TRBV4-1 and J usage is TRBJ1-1; D gene uncertain. Germline V gene sequence: CDR1 MGHRA, CDR2 YSYEKL. The V end was cut by 1 base, the J end by 1 base, with 10 bases between. The CDR3 is 15 amino acids. The chain's CDR3 is CASSQGAGENTEAFF. The CDR3 DNA reads as TGCGCCAGCAGCCAAGGTGCAGGCGAGAACACTGAAGCTTTCTTT.

The chain carries TRBV7-7 and TRBJ2-1; tentative D call: TRBD2 (6 bases). Germline V CDR1 and CDR2: SSHAT, FNYEAQ (reference sequence). V was trimmed by 6 bases and J by 4 bases, leaving 13 bases between them. The CDR3 contains 14 residues. CDR3 residues: CASSPGTDYNEQFF. In nucleotides, the CDR3 is TGTGCCAGCAGTCCCGGGACTGATTACAATGAGCAGTTCTTC.

About this clone itself: One end of the junction does not line up with germline, which may come from a read error. The genes are TRBV30 and TRBJ1-4; D possibly corresponds to TRBD1 (5 bases). Germline V gene lookup returns CDR1 GTSNPN and CDR2 SVGIG (reference sequence). The CDR3 is 16 amino acids. Written as DNA, the CDR3 is TGTGCCCGGAGTGTAGCGGGGGGACGAAGGGTTGAAAAACTGTTTTTT. Translating gives CARSVAGGRRVEKLFF.

V is TRBV5-5 and J is TRBJ1-1; perhaps TRBD1 as D (5 bases). In germline, CDR1 is SGHKS, CDR2 YYEKEE (reference sequence). The germline V and J ends were trimmed by 4 bases and 7 bases, with 17 bases remaining between them. CDR3 length equals 14 residues. CDR3 DNA: TGTGCCAGCAGCCGGGTCGGACAACTCATTGAAGCTTTCTTT. Protein product: CASSRVGQLIEAFF. Based on the CDR3 plus reference TRBV5-5 and TRBJ1-1, the full variable domain is DAGVTQSPTHLIKTRGQQVTLRCSPISGHKSVSWYQQVLGQGPQFIFQYYEKEERGRGNFPDRFSARQFPNYSSELNVNALLLGDSALYLCASSRVGQLIEAFFGQGTRLTVV.

This clone was seen only a few times. This rearrangement joins TRBV5-5 to TRBJ2-2, with D maybe TRBD1 (6 bases). Per germline, CDR1 SGHKS and CDR2 YYEKEE (reference sequence). The CDR3 spans 17 residues. V gave up 3 bases and J gave up 1 base, with 16 bases separating them. CDR3 region: CASSSTGASWNTGELFF. The DNA for the CDR3 is TGTGCCAGCAGCTCGACAGGTGCTAGTTGGAACACCGGGGAGCTGTTTTTT.

The chain is built from TRBV11-3 and TRBJ1-1; TRBD1 matches 7 bases. Germline V gene data show CDR1 as SGHNT and CDR2 as YENEEA. The CDR3 consists of 16 residues. V shed 5 bases and J 0 bases; nucleotides not matched to a gene: 9. The CDR3 loop is CASSQRGGPMNTEAFF. In DNA form, the CDR3 reads TGTGCCAGCAGCCAAAGAGGGGGCCCTATGAACACTGAAGCTTTCTTT.

This clone was detected only once. V and J are TRBV7-3 and TRBJ2-1; maybe TRBD1 (5 bases). The CDR3 covers 15 residues. Germline CDR1 reads SGHTA; CDR2 reads FQGTGA. The V gene lost 0 bases and the J gene lost 5 bases, with 11 bases spanning the gap. CDR3 sequence (DNA): TGTGCCAGCAGCTTAACTCCCGGACAACACAATGAGCAGTTCTTC. Translating gives CASSLTPGQHNEQFF.

The rearrangement links TRBV7-2 to TRBJ2-7, with TRBD2 matching 8 bases. Trimming cost V 5 bases and J 2 bases; bases outside gene matches: 8. Looked up from germline, CDR1 is SGHTA and CDR2 is FQGNSA. The CDR3 consists of 15 residues. The CDR3 DNA follows: TGTGCCAGCAGCCCTTCGGCGGGAGGAACCTACGAGCAGTACTTC. This translates into CASSPSAGGTYEQYF.

CDR3 nucleotides: TGTGCCAGCAGCTGGGGGGACCGCCCGAACACTGAAGCTTTCTTT. This encodes CASSWGDRPNTEAFF. The chain has TRBV7-3 and TRBJ1-1, with a possible D match to TRBD1 (5 bases). Germline-derived CDR1 and CDR2 are SGHTA and FQGTGA. The length of the CDR3 is 15 residues. The V end lost 4 bases, the J end lost 1 base, and 13 bases lay between the germline ends.

The V gene is TRBV19, the J gene TRBJ1-1; 7 nucleotides line up with TRBD1. The V gene end was trimmed by 3 bases and the J gene end by 0 bases; junction bases not matched to a gene: 7. Germline CDR1 and CDR2: LNHDA and SQIVND (reference sequence). The CDR3 loop spans 16 amino acids. The chain's CDR3 is CASSILPDRMNTEAFF. The DNA for the CDR3 is TGTGCCAGTAGTATCCTACCGGACAGGATGAACACTGAAGCTTTCTTT.

The rearrangement uses TRBV18 and TRBJ1-2; the D gene is possibly TRBD1 (6 bases). The CDR3 has 14 residues. Germline V CDR1 and CDR2: KGHSH, LQKENI. Trimming left V 3 bases short and J 1 base short, with 9 bases between. CDR3 sequence (DNA): TGTGCCAGCTCACCCCGGACAGATAACTATGGCTACACCTTC. Translation gives CASSPRTDNYGYTF.

The sample holds a few counts of this clone. The rearrangement uses TRBV10-3 and TRBJ2-1; 7 nucleotides align to TRBD2. The CDR3 length is 12 residues. Germline V gives CDR1 ENHRY, CDR2 SYGVKD. V shed 7 bases, J shed 7 bases, and the junction held 4 bases outside the gene matches. CDR3 nucleotides: TGTGCCATCAAGGGAGGGAGGAATGAGCAGTTCTTC. This translates into CAIKGGRNEQFF.

J is TRBJ1-6 and V is TRBV7-5; TRBD1 is the table's D call and was not checked against the DNA. TRBV7-5 is a known pseudogene. The CDR3 loop spans 17 amino acids. The CDR3 nucleotides read TGTGCCAGAAGCTTAGGTGGGGGCGATGGCTATAATTCACCCCTCCACTTT. Amino acids: CARSLGGGDGYNSPLHF.

This rearrangement joins TRBV5-4 to TRBJ2-7; 9 nucleotides agree with TRBD2. The CDR3 has 15 amino acids. V lost 3 bases to trimming and J lost 2 bases; unmatched junction nucleotides: 6. The germline V gene has CDR1 SGHNT and CDR2 YYREEE (reference sequence). The CDR3 region has the DNA TGTGCCAGCAGCTCTGGGCGACTAGCGGCCTACGAGCAGTACTTC. Encoded protein: CASSSGRLAAYEQYF.

The CDR3 protein is CASSLETSGSNEQFF. The CDR3 DNA follows: TGCGCCAGCAGCTTGGAGACTAGCGGGAGTAATGAGCAGTTCTTC. This chain joins TRBV5-1 and TRBJ2-1; 12 bases are a match to TRBD2. The CDR3 is 15 amino acids. Trimming at V came to 0 bases and at J to 7 bases, leaving 2 bases not matched to a gene. CDR1 and CDR2 from the germline V gene are SGHRS and YFSETQ.

This chain connects TRBV27 to TRBJ2-5; D uncertain. V lost 6 bases and J 1 base, leaving 3 bases between the germline ends. The CDR3 is 11 amino acids. CDR1 and CDR2 from the germline V gene are MNHEY and SMNVEV (reference sequence). CDR3 amino acids: CASRAQETQYF. CDR3 bases: TGTGCCAGCAGGGCCCAAGAGACCCAGTACTTC.

J is TRBJ1-1 and V is TRBV7-9, with TRBD1 as a possible D gene (5 bases). The CDR3 loop spans 13 amino acids. V dropped 5 bases and J dropped 11 bases, with 18 bases sitting between them. Germline CDR1 is SEHNR and CDR2 is FQNEAQ (reference sequence). The CDR3 DNA is TGTGCCAGCAGCGAAAGGGGTGGCCGGATGGCTTTCTTT. Translated, it gives CASSERGGRMAFF.

J is TRBJ2-1 and V is TRBV29-1, with 8 bases identical to TRBD2. The V gene's germline CDR1 is SQVTM and CDR2 ANQGSEA. The V segment lost 5 bases and the J segment 0 bases; nucleotides outside the gene matches: 6. The CDR3 loop spans 15 amino acids. DNA for the CDR3: TGCAGCGTTCGGGGGGGGCTCAGCTCCTACAATGAGCAGTTCTTC. It codes for CSVRGGLSSYNEQFF.

CDR3 nucleotide sequence: TGTGCCAGCAGCGGAGGGACTCACCAAGAGACCCAGTACTTC. Its translation is CASSGGTHQETQYF. This chain connects TRBV11-1 to TRBJ2-5; TRBD2 is a possible D gene (6 bases). Trimming left V 5 bases short and J 0 bases short, with 10 bases between. Germline CDR1 is SGHAT and CDR2 is FQDESV (reference sequence). This CDR3 has 14 residues.